These 5 T cell receptor beta chains were all obtained from the same sample, sequenced in a study of PD-1 blockade in classical Hodgkin lymphoma. Relapse after autologous stem cell transplantation occurred in every patient, and brentuximab vedotin exposure varied. The table came from immunoSEQ multiplex PCR; TCRdb's copy has only in-frame clones and leaves some out. This sample has about 45,000 clones, with approximately 70% found just once. The specimen was peripheral blood mononuclear cells (PBMCs), collected before the second cycle of nivolumab. These receptors were taken from a human donor with classical Hodgkin lymphoma.

The V and J genes are TRBV11-2 and TRBJ2-1; D might be TRBD1 (6 bases). The CDR3 runs to 14 residues. Trimming removed 3 bases from V and 5 bases from J, with 11 bases in between. Germline V gives CDR1 SGHAT, CDR2 FQNNGV. CDR3: CASSFAGTNNEQFF. Written as DNA, the CDR3 is TGTGCCAGCAGCTTCGCCGGGACAAACAATGAGCAGTTCTTC.

J is TRBJ1-3 and V is TRBV29-1; D is perhaps TRBD1 (5 bases). Germline lookup yields CDR1 SQVTM and CDR2 ANQGSEA. Trimming removed 0 bases at V and 1 base at J, with 13 bases between. The CDR3 spans 16 residues. In DNA, the CDR3 is TGCAGCGTTGAAGAGTGGGGACGGACGTCTGGAAACACCATATATTTT. Its translation: CSVEEWGRTSGNTIYF.

The chain is built from TRBV9 and TRBJ2-7; 9 bases are shared with TRBD1. The CDR3 sequence is 14 residues long. In germline, CDR1 is SGDLS, CDR2 YYNGEE. After removal of 0 bases from V and 3 bases from J, the junction contained 1 base not matched to a gene. The CDR3 is CASSVGGQGYEQYF. CDR3 coding DNA: TGTGCCAGCAGCGTAGGGGGACAGGGCTACGAGCAGTACTTC.

This clone was observed once. This chain connects TRBV13 to TRBJ1-1; perhaps TRBD1 as D (6 bases). V lost 5 bases, J lost 1 base, and 14 bases lay in between. CDR3 length: 15 amino acids. CDR1 is PRHDT, CDR2 FYEKMQ, per germline (reference sequence). CDR3 protein: CASSPRFRGNTEAFF. The CDR3 coding sequence is TGTGCCAGCAGCCCCAGATTCAGGGGGAACACTGAAGCTTTCTTT.

The CDR3, as DNA: TGTGCCAGCAGCTTAGGCCAGGGGGCGAGCAATCAGCCCCAGCATTTT. Protein product: CASSLGQGASNQPQHF. The rearrangement uses TRBV7-9 and TRBJ1-5; the match to TRBD1 covers 8 bases. The J segment lost 1 base and the V segment lost 1 base, leaving 3 bases of the junction unmatched. Germline V gives CDR1 SEHNR, CDR2 FQNEAQ (reference sequence). The CDR3 totals 16 residues.